This T cell receptor beta chain is from a study of lymphopenia after photon versus proton radiotherapy. Study results and caveats: Larger post-nadir TCR diversity loss correlated inversely with survival in deceased patients. Proton therapy kept repertoires fairly stable, unlike photons, which gained effector/memory cells. After lymphocyte nadir, photon-treated repertoires showed oligoclonal expansion, especially CD8+ Temra.

For this clone: No antigen is known for it.

The J segment lost 5 bases and the V segment lost 5 bases, leaving 9 bases of the junction unmatched. The CDR3 covers 14 residues. From germline, CDR1 is SGHTA and CDR2 FQGNSA. Measured with immunoSEQ multiplex PCR; TCRdb has only the in-frame clones, and not every one. Of some 64,000 clones in the sample, approximately 90% were seen once. The V and J genes are TRBV7-2 and TRBJ2-7, with 7 nucleotides matching TRBD2. Here the sequenced sample was peripheral blood, taken from a patient treated with proton-based radiotherapy. The origin of this receptor is a man aged 80 or over with esophageal cancer. CDR3 nucleotide sequence: TGTGCCAGCAGCACCCGACTAGCCGCGAACGAGCAGTACTTC. Translation: CASSTRLAANEQYF.